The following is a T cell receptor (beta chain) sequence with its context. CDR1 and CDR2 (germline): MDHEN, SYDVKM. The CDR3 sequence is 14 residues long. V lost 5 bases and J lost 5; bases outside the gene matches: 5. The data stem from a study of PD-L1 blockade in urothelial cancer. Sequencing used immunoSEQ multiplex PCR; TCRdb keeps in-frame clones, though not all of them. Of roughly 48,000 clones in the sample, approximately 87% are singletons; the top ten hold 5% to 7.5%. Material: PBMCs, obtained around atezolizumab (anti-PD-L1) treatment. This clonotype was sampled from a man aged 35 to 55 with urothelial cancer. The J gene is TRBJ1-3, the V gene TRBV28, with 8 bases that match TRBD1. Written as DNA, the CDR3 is TGTGCCAGCAGTCCACAGGGGGTAAGAAACACCATATATTTT. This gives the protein CASSPQGVRNTIYF.